This T cell receptor (beta chain) was captured by sequencing in a study of cytomegalovirus exposure and HLA in healthy donors. TCRdb's copy holds only in-frame clones and misses some; the assay was immunoSEQ multiplex PCR. Of 100,000 or so clones listed, 86% are singletons. As to this clone: The antigen is unknown.

General study results and limits: Rare sequences made up most TCRs, while some public TCRs were found in many donors. Investigators reported approximately 170 TCR beta chains as tied to cytomegalovirus.

The V segment lost 4 bases and the J segment 4 bases; nucleotides outside the gene matches: 4. The CDR3 has 14 residues. Germline lookup yields CDR1 MNHEY and CDR2 SMNVEV (reference sequence). The receptor comes from a woman aged 18-29 years in good health and CMV-seropositive. The sample taken for sequencing was PBMCs. The V call is TRBV27, the J call TRBJ2-5; 9 nucleotides match TRBD1. The CDR3: CASSYPTGGETQYF. The DNA for the CDR3 is TGTGCCAGCAGTTACCCGACAGGGGGAGAGACCCAGTACTTC.